Given below is one T cell receptor (beta chain) in context. These data are taken from a study of radiotherapy plus CTLA-4 blockade in lung cancer. Measured with immunoSEQ multiplex PCR; TCRdb has only the in-frame clones, and not every one. Here the sample spans tens of thousands of clones, over 70% being singletons. This CDR3 has 14 amino acids. Trimming removed 4 bases from V and 4 bases from J; junction bases left unmatched: 8. Per germline, CDR1 SGHDT and CDR2 YYEEEE. Material: peripheral blood, obtained from a patient treated with radiotherapy plus ipilimumab. This TCR came from a human donor with non-small cell lung cancer who had a partial response to radiotherapy plus ipilimumab. Some clones in this sample may be carry-over from other donors' samples. This chain links TRBV5-6 with TRBJ2-7; 7 bases align to TRBD1. The CDR3 is CASSPVGRGYEQYF. The CDR3 DNA sequence: TGTGCCAGCAGCCCTGTGGGCAGGGGGTACGAGCAGTACTTC.